The T cell receptor beta chain under discussion was sequenced for a study of T-cell memory formation after mild COVID-19. Whole-study context: Clustering of TCRs was largely donor specific. Findings and limits, study-wide: Pre-infection memory held some responding clones, suggesting pre-existing cross-reactive T cells responded. Later expanders leaned toward CD4+, whereas clones contracting from day 15 to 85 were balanced CD4/CD8.

To note about this clonotype: The target antigen is unknown.

Germline CDR1 is DFQATT and CDR2 is SNEGSKA (reference sequence). This CDR3 contains 16 residues. Losses at the gene ends were 3 bases for V and 0 bases for J; bases not matched to a gene: 8. Amplification by 5'RACE using constant-segment primers produced TCR alpha and TCR beta cDNA libraries that carried sample barcodes and UMIs. TCRdb passed the 5' RACE reads through MiXCR, listing each CDR3 protein once. This table holds 100,000 to 150,000 distinct CDR3 sequences, about 6% found once. The sample consisted of PBMCs or a T cell subset sorted from them (not recorded which). The chain recombines TRBV20-1 with TRBJ2-7, with 10 bases matching TRBD1. The TCR comes from an adult woman who had mild COVID-19 (a few samples of this study predate the infection). Cell type and time point are not known. This CDR3 is CSASKGTGDLSYEQYF. CDR3 DNA: TGCAGTGCTAGCAAGGGGACAGGGGACCTCTCCTACGAGCAGTACTTC.